These 13 T cell receptor beta chains originate from one sample sequenced in a study of liver allograft versus peripheral blood T cells. For the study at large: Comparative analysis was performed on T cell receptor repertoires from transplanted livers and from recipients' peripheral blood.

TCRdb re-called the reads through MiXCR, storing one row per CDR3 protein. The repertoire holds some 10,000 distinct CDR3 sequences, with approximately 19% as singletons. All receptors derive from a human patient who had a liver transplant. Some T cells may originate from the graft donor.

Within the sample, this clonotype is medium-sized. The V call is TRBV6-5, the J call TRBJ1-3, with D perhaps matching TRBD1 (5 bases). Germline V gene lookup returns CDR1 MNHEY and CDR2 SVGAGI. Trimming took off 0 bases at V and 0 bases at J, with 9 bases between the two ends. This CDR3 has 16 residues. This chain's CDR3 is CASSYSGPYSGNTIYF. CDR3 DNA: TGTGCCAGCAGTTACTCGGGACCCTACTCTGGAAACACCATATATTTT.

This clonotype was seen more than once but under ten times. This chain connects TRBV15 to TRBJ2-3, with 12 bases fitting TRBD2. The CDR3 is 16 amino acids. Looked up from germline, CDR1 is LNHNV and CDR2 is YYDKDF (reference sequence). V shed 5 bases, J shed 1 base, and the junction held 4 bases outside the gene matches. The CDR3 sequence: CATSGRTSGGTDTQYF. The DNA of the CDR3 is TGTGCCACCAGCGGACGGACTAGCGGGGGCACAGATACGCAGTATTTT.

The chain has TRBV6-1 and TRBJ1-1, with 7 positions matching TRBD1. V dropped 8 bases and J dropped 6; count of bases not matched to a gene: 6. There are 12 residues in the CDR3. Per the germline V gene, CDR1 is MNHNS and CDR2 is SASEGT. The CDR3 sequence: CASGRTGPEAFF. The CDR3 DNA sequence: TGTGCCAGCGGCCGGACAGGCCCTGAAGCTTTCTTT.

This clonotype was seen more than once but under ten times. The V gene is TRBV12-3 or TRBV12-4, the J gene TRBJ2-3, with no clear D. Trimming took 6 bases from V and 0 from J, leaving 4 bases between them. CDR3 length: 12 amino acids. CDR3 sequence reads: CASSLSTDTQYF. The CDR3 DNA reads as TGTGCCAGCAGCCTCAGCACAGATACGCAGTATTTT.

This clonotype was found many times. CDR3: CASSVQRGAYNEQFF. The CDR3 region has the DNA TGTGCCAGTAGTGTCCAGCGGGGGGCTTACAATGAGCAGTTCTTC. The J gene is TRBJ2-1, the V gene TRBV19; TRBD2 agrees at 9 bases. From germline, CDR1 is LNHDA and CDR2 SQIVND (reference sequence). This CDR3 region has 15 residues. The V and J ends lost 5 bases and 4 bases, in that order; junction bases with no gene match: 6.

This clonotype was detected once. A much larger clone is a single base away; this may be a read error. This sequence joins TRBV6-1 and TRBJ2-5, with D possibly matching TRBD2 (6 bases). The germline gives CDR1 MNHNS, CDR2 SASEGT. With 5 bases removed from V and 5 bases from J, the gap between germline ends came to 15 bases. The CDR3 sequence is 14 residues long. DNA for the CDR3: TGTGCCAGCAGTTCCGGGACTTGGTTCGAGACCCAGTACTTC. As protein: CASSSGTWFETQYF.

This clonotype has ten or more counts. The chain is built from TRBV29-1 and TRBJ2-7; D possibly corresponds to TRBD2 (5 bases). The germline CDR1 and CDR2 sequences are SQVTM and ANQGSEA. Trimming cost V 5 bases and J 3 bases, with 11 bases left between them. There are 12 residues in the CDR3. The CDR3: CSVSETNYEQYF. CDR3 bases: TGCAGCGTTTCTGAGACTAACTACGAGCAGTACTTC.

This clonotype has only a few counts. The V call is TRBV6-5, the J call TRBJ2-1; a weak D match, TRBD2 (6 bases). Trimming removed 2 bases at V and 3 bases at J, with 11 bases between. The CDR3 loop spans 15 amino acids. CDR1 is MNHEY, CDR2 SVGAGI, per germline. CDR3 region: CASSYVSGSYNEQFF. The CDR3 nucleotides are TGTGCCAGCAGTTACGTTTCCGGGAGCTACAATGAGCAGTTCTTC.

V is TRBV20-1 and J is TRBJ2-3; 15 nucleotides align to TRBD2. Trimming at V came to 6 bases and at J to 4 bases, leaving 8 bases not matched to a gene. CDR3 length equals 16 residues. Germline V gives CDR1 DFQATT, CDR2 SNEGSKA (reference sequence). The CDR3 DNA reads as TGCAGTGCCCGTTGGACTAGCGGGGGGGCTGCAGATACGCAGTATTTT. It is translated as CSARWTSGGAADTQYF.

V gene TRBV12-3 or TRBV12-4 combines with J gene TRBJ2-1; maybe TRBD2 (5 bases). CDR3 length: 15 residues. Trimming took 2 bases from V and 8 from J, leaving 16 bases between them. The CDR3 DNA sequence: TGTGCCAGCAGTTTACGGACTCAGAGTCGGGATGAGCAGTTCTTC. It yields the protein CASSLRTQSRDEQFF.

This clonotype was found a few times. The rearrangement joins TRBV28 to TRBJ2-7, with TRBD1 identical over 10 bases. The CDR3 runs 16 residues. V was pared by 2 bases and J by 5 bases, with 9 bases of the junction left unmatched. The V gene's germline CDR1 is MDHEN and CDR2 SYDVKM. CDR3 sequence: CASSLLPGQGNHEQYF. The CDR3 bases are TGTGCCAGCAGTTTACTTCCGGGACAGGGGAACCACGAGCAGTACTTC.

By its share, this clonotype is medium-sized. The chain uses TRBV6-6 and TRBJ1-1, with 7 bases fitting TRBD1. After removal of 5 bases from V and 4 bases from J, the junction contained 4 bases not matched to a gene. The CDR3 totals 13 residues. Germline lookup yields CDR1 MNHNY and CDR2 SVGAGI (reference sequence). The CDR3 DNA reads TGTGCCAGCAGTGAACAGGGGTCCACTGAAGCTTTCTTT. It specifies CASSEQGSTEAFF.

This clonotype was seen more than once but under ten times. The chain uses TRBV20-1 and TRBJ2-7; 11 nucleotides line up with TRBD2. There are 15 residues in the CDR3. Germline trimming cut 6 bases from V and 3 bases from J; bases unmatched to any gene: 10. Germline assignment: CDR1 DFQATT and CDR2 SNEGSKA (reference sequence). The CDR3 reads CSAALAGVWNYEQYF. Written as DNA, the CDR3 is TGCAGTGCCGCACTAGCGGGAGTCTGGAACTACGAGCAGTACTTC.